A selection of T cell receptor beta chains follows, all from one sample in a study of T-cell reconstitution after alpha-beta-depleted transplantation in children. TCRdb ran MiXCR on the PCR reads and lists one entry per CDR3 protein. Of approximately 200,000 distinct CDR3 sequences in the sample, roughly 14% are singletons; the top ten hold roughly 13%. Specimen: PBMCs from the stem cell graft donor, collected from the stem cell graft. The receptors originated from a human donor who donated a stem cell graft to a child with acute lymphoblastic leukemia. Each CDR3 is given with its conserved first and last residue. A D gene is named only where the DNA matches it firmly. Size is stated for part of the rows, as once, few or many counts, or as a class when the clone is expanded.

many,14,TRBV5-1,TRBD2,TRBJ2-1,CASSWGLADNEQFF,TGCGCCAGCAGTTGGGGACTAGCGGATAATGAGCAGTTCTTC
many,15,TRBV5-1,.,TRBJ1-1,CASSTAPQGNTEAFF,TGCGCCAGCAGCACAGCCCCACAGGGAAACACTGAAGCTTTCTTT
.,15,TRBV5-1,.,TRBJ2-2,CASSSRVSNTGELFF,TGCGCCAGCAGCTCCCGGGTCTCGAACACCGGGGAGCTGTTTTTT
many,15,TRBV5-4,TRBD2,TRBJ2-3,CASSLVGLTTDTQYF,TGTGCCAGCAGCTTGGTGGGACTAACAACAGATACGCAGTATTTT
many,15,TRBV12-3/TRBV12-4,TRBD1,TRBJ2-3,CASTNRDSYTDTQYF,TGTGCCAGCACCAATAGGGACAGCTACACAGATACGCAGTATTTT
many,16,TRBV4-1,TRBD2,TRBJ2-7,CASSPRLAGHSYEQYF,TGCGCCAGCAGCCCCCGACTAGCGGGCCACTCCTACGAGCAGTACTTC
few,14,TRBV5-8,.,TRBJ1-1,CASSFGAMNTEAFF,TGTGCCAGCAGCTTTGGGGCGATGAACACTGAAGCTTTCTTT
many,14,TRBV5-1,.,TRBJ2-3,CASSLGELLDTQYF,TGCGCCAGCAGCTTGGGGGAGCTACTAGATACGCAGTATTTT
few,13,TRBV10-3,.,TRBJ2-7,CAISGTLEDEQYF,TGTGCCATCAGTGGGACTCTCGAGGACGAGCAGTACTTC
.,15,TRBV5-4,TRBD2,TRBJ2-1,CASSLISGRYNEQFF,TGTGCCAGCAGCTTGATTAGCGGGAGGTACAATGAGCAGTTCTTC
many,14,TRBV12-3/TRBV12-4,.,TRBJ2-7,CASSQRRETYEQYF,TGTGCCAGCTCCCAGCGGAGGGAAACCTACGAGCAGTACTTC
few,14,TRBV2,.,TRBJ1-1,CASTRQVRATEAFF,TGTGCCAGCACCAGACAGGTCCGCGCCACTGAAGCTTTCTTT
many,16,TRBV5-5,.,TRBJ2-3,CASSLRQFSSTDTQYF,TGTGCCAGCAGCCTGCGACAGTTTTCTAGCACAGATACGCAGTATTTT
many,15,TRBV6-2/TRBV6-3,.,TRBJ1-1,CASTDDRREGAEAFF,TGTGCCAGCACCGACGACAGGCGAGAAGGGGCTGAAGCTTTCTTT
many,16,TRBV12-3/TRBV12-4,TRBD2,TRBJ2-1,CASSLGELAPYNEQFF,TGTGCCAGCAGTTTAGGCGAACTAGCGCCCTACAATGAGCAGTTCTTC
many,16,TRBV15,TRBD2,TRBJ2-1,CATSRALLAGDNEQFF,TGTGCCACCAGCAGAGCCTTATTAGCGGGAGACAATGAGCAGTTCTTC
many,15,TRBV6-5,.,TRBJ2-5,CASSHQGSLKETQYF,TGTGCCAGCAGTCACCAGGGTTCCCTGAAGGAGACCCAGTACTTC
.,18,TRBV18,TRBD2,TRBJ2-1,CASSPQPGTSGAGIEQFF,TGTGCCAGCTCACCTCAACCCGGGACTAGCGGGGCCGGCATAGAGCAGTTCTTC
many,14,TRBV29-1,.,TRBJ1-1,CSVGGSPMNTEAFF,TGCAGCGTTGGGGGGTCACCGATGAACACTGAAGCTTTCTTT
many,16,TRBV5-1,.,TRBJ2-7,CASSLSPSGGSYEQYF,TGCGCCAGCAGCTTGAGTCCCTCTGGGGGCTCCTACGAGCAGTACTTC
many,14,TRBV5-1,.,TRBJ2-3,CASSLDSGEDTQYF,TGCGCCAGCAGCTTGGATTCAGGGGAAGATACGCAGTATTTT
many,14,TRBV10-3,TRBD1,TRBJ2-1,CAISESISRGEQFF,TGTGCCATCAGTGAGTCGATTTCCAGGGGGGAGCAGTTCTTC
many,12,TRBV5-5,.,TRBJ1-2,CASSFQGHGYTF,TGTGCCAGCAGCTTCCAGGGGCATGGCTACACCTTC
many,15,TRBV4-1,TRBD1,TRBJ1-6,CASSWDRSGYSPLHF,TGCGCCAGCAGCTGGGACAGGTCGGGGTATTCACCCCTCCACTTT
few,18,TRBV12-3/TRBV12-4,.,TRBJ1-1,CASSLLGSLGALNTEAFF,TGTGCCAGCAGTTTGCTCGGCAGTCTGGGGGCCTTGAACACTGAAGCTTTCTTT
few,11,TRBV25-1,.,TRBJ2-4,CASMGLDIQYF,TGTGCCAGCATGGGGTTAGACATTCAGTACTTC
.,19,TRBV3-1,.,TRBJ2-6,CAFDRRRLHRSSGANVLTF,TGTGCCTTCGACCGCCGAAGGCTCCACAGGTCCTCTGGGGCCAACGTCCTGACTTTC
.,13,TRBV20-1,TRBD1,TRBJ2-7,CSSRDRGPIEQYF,TGCAGTTCGAGGGACAGGGGCCCCATCGAGCAGTACTTC
.,17,TRBV5-1,TRBD2,TRBJ2-2,CASSLFLAGGRTGELFF,TGCGCCAGCAGCTTATTCCTAGCGGGAGGCAGGACCGGGGAGCTGTTTTTT
many,14,TRBV5-5,.,TRBJ2-3,CASSSRDSTDTQYF,TGTGCCAGCAGCTCCAGGGACAGCACAGATACGCAGTATTTT
many,15,TRBV29-1,.,TRBJ2-2,CSVGNRTSNTGELFF,TGCAGCGTTGGCAATCGGACATCGAACACCGGGGAGCTGTTTTTT
many,16,TRBV10-3,.,TRBJ2-7,CAISESGGRGSYEQYF,TGTGCCATCAGTGAGTCCGGAGGGAGGGGGTCCTACGAGCAGTACTTC
many,14,TRBV5-1,TRBD2,TRBJ2-7,CASKELAEAYEQYF,TGCGCCAGTAAGGAGCTAGCGGAGGCCTACGAGCAGTACTTC
many,15,TRBV5-1,TRBD1,TRBJ2-1,CASSRAGGLANEQFF,TGCGCCAGCAGCCGGGCAGGGGGCTTGGCAAATGAGCAGTTCTTC
few,19,TRBV20-1,TRBD2,TRBJ2-1,CSARAYMLAGAGDHNEQFF,TGCAGTGCTAGGGCTTACATGCTAGCGGGAGCGGGGGACCACAATGAGCAGTTCTTC
many,16,TRBV7-8,TRBD2,TRBJ2-3,CASSLVGTGEGDTQYF,TGTGCCAGCAGCTTAGTGGGGACTGGGGAGGGGGATACGCAGTATTTT
.,16,TRBV5-1,.,TRBJ2-6,CASSLVGGSGANVLTF,TGCGCCAGCAGCTTGGTCGGGGGCTCTGGGGCCAACGTCCTGACTTTC
many,14,TRBV20-1,.,TRBJ2-7,CSARDYNRAYEQYF,TGCAGTGCTAGAGATTATAACAGGGCCTACGAGCAGTACTTC
many,14,TRBV4-2,TRBD2,TRBJ2-7,CASSQTSGSYEQYF,TGTGCCAGCAGCCAGACTAGCGGGAGTTACGAGCAGTACTTC
.,18,TRBV10-1,TRBD2,TRBJ2-1,CASSETSGTTSSYNEQFF,TGCGCCAGCAGTGAGACTAGCGGGACCACGAGCTCCTACAATGAGCAGTTCTTC
many,12,TRBV7-9,.,TRBJ2-3,CASSLEEDTQYF,TGTGCCAGCAGCTTAGAAGAAGATACGCAGTATTTT
many,13,TRBV5-1,.,TRBJ2-7,CASSPGNDYEQYF,TGCGCCAGCAGCCCCGGAAATGACTACGAGCAGTACTTC